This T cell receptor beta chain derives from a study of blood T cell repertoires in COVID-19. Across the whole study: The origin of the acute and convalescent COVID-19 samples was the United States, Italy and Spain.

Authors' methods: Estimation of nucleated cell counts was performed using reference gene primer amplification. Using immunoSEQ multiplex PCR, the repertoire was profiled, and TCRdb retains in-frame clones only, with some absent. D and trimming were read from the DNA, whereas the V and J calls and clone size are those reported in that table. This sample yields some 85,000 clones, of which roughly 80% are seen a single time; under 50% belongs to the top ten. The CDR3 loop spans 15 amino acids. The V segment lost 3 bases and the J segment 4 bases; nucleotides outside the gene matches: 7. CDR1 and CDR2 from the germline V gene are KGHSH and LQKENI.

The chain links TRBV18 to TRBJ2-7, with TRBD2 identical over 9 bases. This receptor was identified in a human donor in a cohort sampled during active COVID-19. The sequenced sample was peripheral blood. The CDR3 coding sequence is TGTGCCAGCTCACCGAAAGCGGGAGGATTGTACGAGCAGTACTTC. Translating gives CASSPKAGGLYEQYF.